This TCR beta chain derives from a study of blood T cell repertoires in COVID-19. Overall study: From the United States, Italy and Spain came samples of acute and convalescent COVID-19. PBMCs, B-cell-depleted T cells, or T cells were the source of the cDNA or gDNA that made up the material.

In germline, CDR1 is GTSNPN, CDR2 SVGIG (reference sequence). V gave up 0 bases and J gave up 4 bases, with 12 bases separating them. The CDR3 loop spans 14 amino acids. As originally analysed: Counts of nucleated cells, estimated from reference gene primer amplification, were obtained. Data came from immunoSEQ multiplex PCR; TCRdb stores just in-frame clones and leaves some out. V and J calls and clone size follow that table, whereas D and trimming were derived from the DNA. The sample holds approximately 670,000 clones, 70% to 90% seen once. This chain links TRBV30 with TRBJ1-2, with D possibly matching TRBD1 (6 bases). The origin of this receptor is a woman aged 18-35 years with acute or convalescent COVID-19. Material: peripheral blood. The CDR3 DNA reads TGTGCCTGGAGTGTATCTGGGACACTCTATGGCTACACCTTC. Residues: CAWSVSGTLYGYTF. Together with reference TRBV30 and TRBJ1-2, the CDR3 gives the full variable domain: SQTIHQWPATLVQPVGSPLSLECTVEGTSNPNLYWYRQAAGRGLQLLFYSVGIGQISSEVPQNLSASRPQDRQFILSSKKLLLSDSGFYLCAWSVSGTLYGYTFGSGTRLTVV.